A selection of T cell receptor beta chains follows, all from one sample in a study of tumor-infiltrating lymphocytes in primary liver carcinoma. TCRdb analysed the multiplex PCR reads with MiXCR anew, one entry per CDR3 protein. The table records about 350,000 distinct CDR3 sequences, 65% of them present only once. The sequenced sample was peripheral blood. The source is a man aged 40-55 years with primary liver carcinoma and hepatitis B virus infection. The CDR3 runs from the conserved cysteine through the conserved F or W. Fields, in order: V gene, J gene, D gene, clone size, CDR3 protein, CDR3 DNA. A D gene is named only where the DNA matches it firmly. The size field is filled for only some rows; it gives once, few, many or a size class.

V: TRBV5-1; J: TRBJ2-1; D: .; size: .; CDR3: CASNSAIKEQFF; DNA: TGCGCCAGCAACTCAGCAATCAAAGAGCAGTTCTTC
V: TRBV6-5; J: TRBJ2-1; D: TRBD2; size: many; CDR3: CASSSGLSPSYNEQFF; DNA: TGTGCCAGCAGTTCGGGACTATCCCCCTCCTACAATGAGCAGTTCTTC
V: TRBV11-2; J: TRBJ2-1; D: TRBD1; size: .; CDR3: CASSPGTGGDEQLF; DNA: TGTGCCAGTAGCCCAGGGACAGGGGGCGATGAGCAGCTCTTC
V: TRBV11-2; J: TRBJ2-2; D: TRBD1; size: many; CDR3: CASSTRQGINTGELFF; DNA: TGTGCCAGCAGCACTCGACAGGGGATAAACACCGGGGAGCTGTTTTTT
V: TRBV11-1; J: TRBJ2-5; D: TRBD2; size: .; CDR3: CANSTQGTGGTQYF; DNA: TGTGCCAACAGCACCCAGGGAACGGGAGGGACCCAGTACTTC
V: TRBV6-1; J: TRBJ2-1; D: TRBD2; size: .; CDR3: CASRSLAGAYNEQFF; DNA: TGTGCCAGCAGGTCTTTAGCGGGAGCTTACAATGAGCAGTTCTTC
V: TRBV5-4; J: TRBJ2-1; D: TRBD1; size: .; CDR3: CASTLDRGPNEQLF; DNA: TGTGCCAGTACTCTCGACAGGGGGCCCAATGAGCAGCTCTTC
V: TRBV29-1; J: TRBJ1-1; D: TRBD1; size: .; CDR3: CSFEGQLNTEAFF; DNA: TGCAGCTTTGAGGGACAGCTGAACACTGAAGCTTTCTTT
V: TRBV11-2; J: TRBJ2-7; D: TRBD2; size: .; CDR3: CAISSPSGRSLEQYF; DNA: TGTGCCATCAGCTCCCCTAGCGGGAGGTCCCTAGAGCAGTACTTC
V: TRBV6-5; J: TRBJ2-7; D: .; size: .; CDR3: CVSSYPAAYEQYF; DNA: TGTGTCAGCAGTTACCCTGCCGCCTACGAGCAGTACTTC
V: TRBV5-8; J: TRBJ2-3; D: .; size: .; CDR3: CASSPYPVTDTQYF; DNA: TGTGCCAGCAGCCCCTATCCTGTTACAGATACGCAGTATTTT
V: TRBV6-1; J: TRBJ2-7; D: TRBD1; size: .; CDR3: CASGLTGTESYEQYF; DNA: TGTGCCAGCGGTCTAACCGGGACAGAGAGCTACGAGCAATACTTC
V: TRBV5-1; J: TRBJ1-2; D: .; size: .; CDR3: CASSLEGDGYTF; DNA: TGCGCCAGCAGCTTGGAGGGGGATGGCTACACCTTC
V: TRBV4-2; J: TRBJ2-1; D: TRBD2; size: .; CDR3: CASSQLGLAEANEQFF; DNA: TGTGCCAGCAGCCAACTCGGACTAGCGGAAGCCAATGAGCAGTTCTTC
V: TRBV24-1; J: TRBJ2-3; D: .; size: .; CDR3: CATSDPRRVSTDTQYF; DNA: TGTGCCACCAGTGATCCAAGACGAGTTAGCACAGATACGCAGTATTTT
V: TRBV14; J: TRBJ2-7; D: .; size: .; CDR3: CASRHPASYEQYF; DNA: TGTGCCAGCAGGCATCCAGCTTCCTACGAGCAGTACTTC
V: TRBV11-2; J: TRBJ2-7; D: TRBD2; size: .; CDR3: CASSLVWSGRSCEQHF; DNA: TGTGCTAGCAGCTTAGTTTGGAGCGGGAGATCCTGCGAGCAGCACTTC
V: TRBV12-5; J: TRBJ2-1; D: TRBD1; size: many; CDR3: CASGLPGGSEQFF; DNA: TGTGCTAGTGGTTTGCCAGGGGGCAGTGAGCAGTTCTTC
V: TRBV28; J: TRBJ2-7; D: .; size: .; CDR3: CAGNLLATGEQYF; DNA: TGTGCCGGCAACCTGTTGGCGACGGGCGAGCAGTACTTC
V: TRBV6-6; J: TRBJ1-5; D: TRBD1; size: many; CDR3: CASSRGQDSNQPQHF; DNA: TGTGCCAGCAGTCGGGGACAGGATAGCAATCAGCCCCAGCATTTT
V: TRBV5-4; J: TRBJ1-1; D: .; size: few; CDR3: CASSLVGGSGNTEAFF; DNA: TGTGCCAGCAGCTTGGTAGGCGGCAGCGGGAACACTGAAGCTTTCTTT
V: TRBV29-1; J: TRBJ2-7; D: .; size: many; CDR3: CSVVKGWSYEQYF; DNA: TGCAGCGTTGTTAAGGGTTGGTCCTACGAGCAGTACTTC
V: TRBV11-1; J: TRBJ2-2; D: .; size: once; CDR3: CTSSLSPGTEVGELFF; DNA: TGTACCAGCAGCTTATCCCCGGGAACCGAGGTGGGGGAGCTGTTTTTT
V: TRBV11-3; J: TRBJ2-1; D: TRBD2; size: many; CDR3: CASILETPSGPAYNEQFF; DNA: TGTGCCAGCATTCTCGAGACCCCTAGCGGACCGGCCTACAATGAGCAGTTCTTC
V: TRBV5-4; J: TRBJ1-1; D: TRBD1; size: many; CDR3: CASSPTTGENTEAFF; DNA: TGTGCCAGCAGCCCGACAACAGGGGAGAACACTGAAGCTTTCTTT
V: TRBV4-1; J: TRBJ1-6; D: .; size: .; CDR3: CASSQGRGDAPLRF; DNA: TGCGCCAGCAGCCAAGGGAGGGGCGATGCACCCCTCCGCTTT
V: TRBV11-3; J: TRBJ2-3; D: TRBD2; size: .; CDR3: CDSSSGTSGSTDTQYF; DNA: TGTGACAGCAGTTCGGGGACTAGCGGGAGTACAGATACGCAGTATTTT
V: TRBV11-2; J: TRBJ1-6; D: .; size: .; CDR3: CISPYGGDRNSPLHF; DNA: TGTATCAGCCCCTACGGCGGGGATCGCAATTCACCCCTCCACTTT
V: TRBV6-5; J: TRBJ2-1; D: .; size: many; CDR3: CASRRDINNEQFF; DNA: TGTGCCAGCAGAAGGGACATTAACAATGAGCAGTTCTTC
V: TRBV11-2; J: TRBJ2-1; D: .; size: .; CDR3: CASSLFRTSYSEQFF; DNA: TGTGCCAGCAGCTTGTTTAGGACTTCCTACAGTGAGCAGTTCTTC
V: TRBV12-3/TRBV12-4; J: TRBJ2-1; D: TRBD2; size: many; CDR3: CASSPGLAGTYNEQFF; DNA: TGTGCCAGCAGTCCGGGACTAGCGGGTACTTACAATGAGCAGTTCTTC
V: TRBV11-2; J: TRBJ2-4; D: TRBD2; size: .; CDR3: CTSSTGLAGGPGAIIQYF; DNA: TGTACCAGCAGCACGGGACTAGCGGGAGGGCCCGGCGCAATCATCCAGTACTTC
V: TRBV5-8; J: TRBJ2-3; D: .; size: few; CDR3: CASSYGQLTDTQYF; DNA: TGTGCCAGCAGCTACGGACAGCTAACAGATACGCAGTATTTT
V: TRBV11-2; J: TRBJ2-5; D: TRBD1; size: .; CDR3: CACSLEGAYQETQYF; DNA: TGTGCCTGCAGCTTAGAGGGGGCATACCAAGAGACCCAGTACTTC
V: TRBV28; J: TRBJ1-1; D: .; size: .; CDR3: CASSTTVVNTEAFF; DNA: TGTGCCAGCAGCACCACAGTGGTCAACACTGAAGCTTTCTTT
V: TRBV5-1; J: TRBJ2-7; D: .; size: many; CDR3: CASSLGPDRGYEQYF; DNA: TGCGCCAGCAGCTTGGGTCCCGACAGAGGCTACGAGCAGTACTTC
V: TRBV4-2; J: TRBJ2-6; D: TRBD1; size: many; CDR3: CASSQEHRGAGANVLTF; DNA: TGTGCCAGCAGCCAAGAACACAGGGGGGCTGGGGCCAACGTCCTGACTTTC
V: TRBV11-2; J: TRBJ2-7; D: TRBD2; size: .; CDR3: CASSSVAGTSYEQYF; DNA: TGTGCCAGCAGCTCTGTAGCGGGGACCTCATACGAGCAGTACTTC
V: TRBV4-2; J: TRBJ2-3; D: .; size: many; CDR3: CASSQDGLSLENTQYF; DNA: TGTGCCAGCAGCCAAGACGGACTATCCCTCGAGAATACGCAGTATTTT
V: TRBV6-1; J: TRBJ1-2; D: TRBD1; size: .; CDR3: CASKVGQGNYGYTF; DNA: TGTGCCAGCAAAGTGGGACAGGGAAACTATGGCTACACCTTC
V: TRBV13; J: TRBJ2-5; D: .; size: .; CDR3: CASSPRGVETQYF; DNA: TGTGCCAGCAGCCCACGGGGAGTAGAGACCCAGTACTTC
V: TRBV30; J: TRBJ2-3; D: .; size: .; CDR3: CVWSGYSRVTDTQYF; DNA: TGTGTCTGGAGTGGGTATAGCCGAGTCACAGATACGCAGTATTTT